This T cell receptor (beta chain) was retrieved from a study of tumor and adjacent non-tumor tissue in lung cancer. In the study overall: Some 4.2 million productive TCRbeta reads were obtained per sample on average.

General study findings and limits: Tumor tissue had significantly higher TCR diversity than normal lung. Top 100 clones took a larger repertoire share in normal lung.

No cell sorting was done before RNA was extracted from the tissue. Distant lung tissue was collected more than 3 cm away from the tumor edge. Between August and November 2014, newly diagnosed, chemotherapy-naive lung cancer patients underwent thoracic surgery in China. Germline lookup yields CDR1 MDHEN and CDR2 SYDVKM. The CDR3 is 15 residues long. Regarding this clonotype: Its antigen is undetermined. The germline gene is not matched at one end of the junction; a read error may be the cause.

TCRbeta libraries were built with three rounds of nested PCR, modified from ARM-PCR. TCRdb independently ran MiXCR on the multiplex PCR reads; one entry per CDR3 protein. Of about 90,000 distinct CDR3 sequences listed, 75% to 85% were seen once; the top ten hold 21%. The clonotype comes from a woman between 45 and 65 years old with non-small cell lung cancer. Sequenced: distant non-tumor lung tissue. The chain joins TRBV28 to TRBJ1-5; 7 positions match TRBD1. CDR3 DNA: TGTGCCAGCACCCGACAGGGACTAAGTAATCAGCCCCTGCATTTT. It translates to CASTRQGLSNQPLHF.